A selection of T cell receptor beta chains follows, all from one sample in a study of T cells in Graves' hyperthyroidism and ophthalmopathy. TCRdb processed the multiplex PCR reads anew with MiXCR; each CDR3 protein has one entry. Of about 410,000 distinct CDR3 sequences detected, 14% to 15% appear once; the ten largest clones hold around 13%. What was sequenced was blood. The receptors were gathered from a young man with Graves' ophthalmopathy. Both conserved end residues are part of each CDR3. The D gene is left open where the match is weak. Rows may omit the clone size; those that give it use once, few, many or a size class.

>.|TRBV20-1|TRBJ1-2|many
CSASDRGHDYGYTF
TGCAGTGCTAGTGACCGGGGGCACGACTATGGCTACACCTTC
>.|TRBV7-2|TRBJ2-1|many
CASRRDSWNDEQFF
TGTGCCAGCAGGCGGGACTCCTGGAACGATGAGCAGTTCTTC
>TRBD1|TRBV6-1|TRBJ2-7|few
CASSPAGTGANEQYF
TGTGCCAGCAGCCCCGCCGGGACAGGGGCCAATGAGCAGTACTTC
>.|TRBV20-1|TRBJ2-4|many
CSARDLRTLAKNIQYF
TGCAGTGCTAGAGATCTGAGAACACTAGCCAAAAACATTCAGTACTTC
>.|TRBV5-4|TRBJ2-7|.
CASSFWSGEQYF
TGTGCCAGCAGCTTCTGGTCAGGCGAGCAGTACTTC
>.|TRBV11-2|TRBJ1-4|many
CASSSGSTNEKLFF
TGTGCCAGCAGCTCAGGGTCAACTAATGAAAAACTGTTTTTT
>TRBD2|TRBV12-3/TRBV12-4|TRBJ2-1|many
CASSLTSGRDGEQFF
TGTGCCAGCAGTTTGACTAGCGGGAGGGATGGTGAGCAGTTCTTC
>TRBD2|TRBV10-3|TRBJ2-5|few
CAIGTSSTGETQYF
TGTGCCATCGGGACTAGCTCTACGGGTGAGACCCAGTACTTC
>TRBD1|TRBV19|TRBJ2-5|few
CASSRTGDAQETQYF
TGTGCCAGTAGTCGGACAGGGGACGCCCAAGAGACCCAGTACTTC
>TRBD2|TRBV9|TRBJ2-7|.
CASSVGSGDAAYYEQYF
TGTGCCAGCAGCGTAGGGAGCGGGGACGCCGCCTACTACGAGCAGTACTTC
>TRBD1|TRBV5-4|TRBJ1-2|few
CASSAVGQAILYGYTF
TGTGCCAGCAGCGCGGTAGGACAGGCAATCCTCTATGGCTACACCTTC
>.|TRBV5-8|TRBJ2-7|few
CASSLASGISYEQYF
TGTGCCAGCAGCTTGGCATCAGGCATTTCCTACGAGCAGTACTTC
>.|TRBV6-5|TRBJ1-6|.
CASSYQGVGNSPLHF
TGTGCCAGCAGTTATCAGGGAGTGGGTAATTCACCCCTCCACTTT
>.|TRBV24-1|TRBJ2-7|many
CATSGRDTLYEQYF
TGTGCCACCAGTGGTCGGGACACCCTCTACGAGCAGTACTTC
>TRBD2|TRBV6-1|TRBJ2-3|many
CASSQYPTGTTSTDTQYF
TGTGCCAGCAGCCAATACCCTACCGGGACTACATCCACAGATACGCAGTATTTT